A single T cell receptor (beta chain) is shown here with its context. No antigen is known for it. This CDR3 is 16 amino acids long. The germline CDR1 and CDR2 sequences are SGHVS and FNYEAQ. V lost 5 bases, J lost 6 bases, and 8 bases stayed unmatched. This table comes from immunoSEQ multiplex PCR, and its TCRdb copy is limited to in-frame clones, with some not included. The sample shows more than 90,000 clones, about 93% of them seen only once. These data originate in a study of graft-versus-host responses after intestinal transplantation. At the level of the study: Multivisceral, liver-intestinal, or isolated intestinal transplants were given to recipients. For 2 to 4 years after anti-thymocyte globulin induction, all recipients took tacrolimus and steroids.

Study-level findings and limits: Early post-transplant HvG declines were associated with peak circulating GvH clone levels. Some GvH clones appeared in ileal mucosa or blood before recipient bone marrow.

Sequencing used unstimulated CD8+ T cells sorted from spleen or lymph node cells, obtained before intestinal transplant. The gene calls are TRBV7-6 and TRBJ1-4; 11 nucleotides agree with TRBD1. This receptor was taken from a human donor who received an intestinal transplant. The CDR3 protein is CASSARTGGPHEKLFF. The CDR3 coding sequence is TGTGCCAGCAGCGCGCGGACAGGGGGCCCCCATGAAAAACTGTTTTTT. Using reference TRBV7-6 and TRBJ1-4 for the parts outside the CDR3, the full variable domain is GAGVSQSPRYKVTKRGQDVALRCDPISGHVSLYWYRQALGQGPEFLTYFNYEAQQDKSGLPNDRFSAERPEGSISTLTIQRTEQRDSAMYRCASSARTGGPHEKLFFGSGTQLSVL.